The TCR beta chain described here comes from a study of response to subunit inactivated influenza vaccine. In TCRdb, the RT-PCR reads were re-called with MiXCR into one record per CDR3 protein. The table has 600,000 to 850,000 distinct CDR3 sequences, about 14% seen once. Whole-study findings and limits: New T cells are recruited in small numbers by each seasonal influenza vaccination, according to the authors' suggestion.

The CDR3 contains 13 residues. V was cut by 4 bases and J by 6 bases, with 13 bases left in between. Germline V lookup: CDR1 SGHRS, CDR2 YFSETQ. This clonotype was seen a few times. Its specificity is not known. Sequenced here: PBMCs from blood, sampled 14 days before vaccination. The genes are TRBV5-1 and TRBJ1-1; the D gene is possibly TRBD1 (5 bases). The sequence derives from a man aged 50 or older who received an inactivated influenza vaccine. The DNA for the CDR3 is TGCGCCAGCAGCGGGGATGGGGCCTCTGAAGCTTTCTTT. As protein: CASSGDGASEAFF. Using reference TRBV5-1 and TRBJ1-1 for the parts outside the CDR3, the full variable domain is KAGVTQTPRYLIKTRGQQVTLSCSPISGHRSVSWYQQTPGQGLQFLFEYFSETQRNKGNFPGRFSGRQFSNSRSEMNVSTLELGDSALYLCASSGDGASEAFFGQGTRLTVV.